The next 13 T cell receptor beta chains were all read from a single sample in a study of beta chain features in type 1 diabetes. Reverse transcription of all isolated RNA meant that expressed TCRB transcripts were sequenced. Profiling relied on immunoSEQ multiplex PCR, and the TCRdb table lists in-frame clones only, not all of them. The sample has roughly 140,000 clones, about 8.1% seen once. Sequencing was done on a sample of central memory CD4+ T cells from blood. All receptors derive from a man aged 18 to 30 in good health.

This clone was seen ten or more times. The rearrangement uses TRBV7-3 and TRBJ2-3; 7 bases map to TRBD1. J was trimmed by 2 bases and V by 5 bases; bases with no gene match: 4. This CDR3 has 14 residues. Germline CDR1 is SGHTA and CDR2 is FQGTGA. The CDR3, as DNA: TGTGCCAGCAGCCCTACAGGGGTCACAGATACGCAGTATTTT. Amino acids: CASSPTGVTDTQYF.

Comments on this clone: A junction boundary mismatches the germline segment, possibly from a read error. This chain uses TRBV9 with TRBJ2-5; 8 nucleotides agree with TRBD2. Germline V gene lookup returns CDR1 SGDLS and CDR2 YYNGEE. The CDR3 has 16 residues. CDR3 nucleotide sequence: TGTGCCAGCAGCGTAGGCGGTAGCGGGGTCCAAGACACCCAGTACTTC. Its translation: CASSVGGSGVQDTQYF.

A few counts support this clone. The rearrangement links TRBV5-1 to TRBJ1-5; D unclear. This CDR3 region has 14 residues. The V gene lost 6 bases and the J gene lost 0 bases, with 10 bases spanning the gap. CDR1 is SGHRS, CDR2 YFSETQ, per germline. Here the CDR3 reads CASKLGDSNQPQHF. The CDR3 bases are TGCGCCAGCAAGCTTGGAGATAGCAATCAGCCCCAGCATTTT.

This clone has more than one count but fewer than ten. The chain has TRBV5-4 and TRBJ2-7, with 11 bases aligning to TRBD1. CDR1 SGHNT and CDR2 YYREEE come from the germline V gene (reference sequence). The CDR3 is made up of 15 amino acids. V shed 4 bases, J shed 3 bases, and the junction held 6 bases outside the gene matches. CDR3 DNA: TGTGCCAGCAGCGGGGGGACAGGGGGTCTCTACGAGCAGTACTTC. As protein: CASSGGTGGLYEQYF.

The rearrangement uses TRBV4-1 and TRBJ2-5, with a weak D call TRBD2 (6 bases). The CDR3 is 16 amino acids. Deletions cut 0 bases from V and 0 bases from J, with 11 bases between. Germline V lookup: CDR1 MGHRA, CDR2 YSYEKL. This chain's CDR3 is CASSQDSRGYQETQYF. Written as DNA, the CDR3 is TGCGCCAGCAGCCAAGATTCCCGGGGGTACCAAGAGACCCAGTACTTC.

The chain recombines TRBV19 with TRBJ2-5; 8 bases line up with TRBD1. The CDR3 is 14 amino acids. V was clipped by 8 bases and J by 4 bases; unmatched bases: 9. CDR1 LNHDA and CDR2 SQIVND come from the germline V gene (reference sequence). The CDR3 sequence is CASSRTGRLETQYF. Here the CDR3 DNA reads TGTGCCAGTTCTCGGACAGGGCGACTAGAGACCCAGTACTTC. The full variable domain, rest sourced from reference TRBV19 and TRBJ2-5, is DGGITQSPKYLFRKEGQNVTLSCEQNLNHDAMYWYRQDPGQGLRLIYYSQIVNDFQKGDIAEGYSVSREKKESFPLTVTSAQKNPTAFYLCASSRTGRLETQYFGPGTRLLVL.

The table lists this clone with a few counts. The rearrangement uses TRBV5-1 and TRBJ1-2, with 8 bases aligning to TRBD1. V was pared by 0 bases and J by 2 bases, with 3 bases of the junction left unmatched. CDR1 is SGHRS and CDR2 is YFSETQ in the germline V gene. CDR3 length: 15 residues. CDR3 residues: CASSLDAGGNYGYTF. For the CDR3, the DNA is TGCGCCAGCAGCTTGGATGCAGGGGGCAACTATGGCTACACCTTC.

The CDR3 sequence is CASSILRSSSYNEQFF. The CDR3 DNA reads as TGTGCCAGTAGTATTTTGCGCTCGAGCTCCTACAATGAGCAGTTCTTC. This chain connects TRBV19 to TRBJ2-1; D gene ambiguous. With 3 bases removed from V and 0 bases from J, the gap between germline ends came to 12 bases. This CDR3 has 16 residues. CDR1 LNHDA and CDR2 SQIVND come from the germline V gene (reference sequence).

The V call is TRBV5-1, the J call TRBJ1-1, with D possibly TRBD1 on 5 matching bases. Germline CDR1 is SGHRS and CDR2 is YFSETQ. V was cut by 0 bases and J by 1 base, with 10 bases left in between. The CDR3 sequence is 15 residues long. CDR3 sequence: CASSLVAGGNTEAFF. CDR3 nucleotide sequence: TGCGCCAGCAGCTTGGTTGCGGGGGGGAACACTGAAGCTTTCTTT.

The V call is TRBV7-9, the J call TRBJ2-5, with TRBD2 matching 8 bases. This CDR3 contains 15 residues. Germline V CDR1 and CDR2: SEHNR, FQNEAQ (reference sequence). V was clipped by 5 bases and J by 4 bases; unmatched bases: 9. CDR3 sequence reads: CASSPPFREGETQYF. CDR3 DNA sequence: TGTGCCAGCAGCCCGCCCTTTCGGGAGGGAGAGACCCAGTACTTC. The whole variable domain, filled in from reference TRBV7-9 and TRBJ2-5, reads DTGVSQNPRHKITKRGQNVTFRCDPISEHNRLYWYRQTLGQGPEFLTYFQNEAQLEKSRLLSDRFSAERPKGSFSTLEIQRTEQGDSAMYLCASSPPFREGETQYFGPGTRLLVL.

This clone was counted a few times. This sequence joins TRBV13 and TRBJ2-5; 7 nucleotides match TRBD1. V lost 3 bases to trimming and J lost 3 bases; unmatched junction nucleotides: 1. From germline, CDR1 is PRHDT and CDR2 FYEKMQ (reference sequence). The CDR3 length is 13 residues. The CDR3 protein is CASSLGQKETQYF. In nucleotides, the CDR3 is TGTGCCAGCAGCTTGGGACAGAAAGAGACCCAGTACTTC.

The chain links TRBV7-2 to TRBJ1-4; tentatively, D is TRBD1 (6 bases). The germline V gene has CDR1 SGHTA and CDR2 FQGNSA. The length of the CDR3 is 14 residues. V was shortened by 4 bases and J by 5 bases, with 11 bases between the two germline ends. CDR3 protein: CASSYRGGNEKLFF. The CDR3 nucleotides are TGTGCCAGCAGCTACAGAGGGGGAAATGAAAAACTGTTTTTT. Complete variable domain (other parts from reference TRBV7-2 and TRBJ1-4): GAGVSQSPSNKVTEKGKDVELRCDPISGHTALYWYRQSLGQGLEFLIYFQGNSAPDKSGLPSDRFSAERTGGSVSTLTIQRTQQEDSAVYLCASSYRGGNEKLFFGSGTQLSVL.

On this clone: Other DNA sequences in this specimen translate into the identical CDR3. The chain is built from TRBV5-1 and TRBJ2-1; 10 bases agree with TRBD2. Trimming removed 0 bases from V and 4 bases from J; junction bases left unmatched: 1. Germline CDR1 SGHRS, CDR2 YFSETQ. CDR3 length: 15 residues. The DNA for the CDR3 is TGCGCCAGCAGCTTGGGGACTAGCGGTTACAATGAGCAGTTCTTC. Amino acid sequence: CASSLGTSGYNEQFF.